The T cell receptor beta chain described here comes from a study of cytomegalovirus exposure and HLA in healthy donors. Clones were sequenced by immunoSEQ multiplex PCR, and TCRdb holds only the in-frame ones, with some missing. Of roughly 56,000 clones in the sample, roughly nine tenths are singletons; the top ten hold 1.1%. Study-wide points: The study put 150 to 200 TCR beta chains on its list as cytomegalovirus-associated. A later analysis found first-cohort TCR clusters tended to co-occur in the 90 to 150 validation repertoires.

About this clone: Its antigen is not identified.

The donors were part of the validation cohort of roughly 110 subjects. That cohort was separate from the first cohort, which comprised roughly 670 subjects. This TCR came from a man aged 18 to 30 in good health and CMV-seronegative. Sequenced input: PBMCs.

In DNA form, the CDR3 reads TGTGCCAGCAGCTTAGACAGGGTCTACGAGCAGTACTTC. Translated, it gives CASSLDRVYEQYF. The rearrangement uses TRBV7-8 and TRBJ2-7; D is perhaps TRBD1 (6 bases). CDR1 and CDR2 (germline): SGHVS, FQNEAQ. V was shortened by 1 base and J by 3 bases, with 7 bases between the two germline ends. This CDR3 is 13 amino acids long.